This T cell receptor (beta chain) appears in the sequencing data of a study of shared clonotypes between healthy human individuals. How the authors handled the data: Filtering differed for immunoSEQ, which gave only junction sequences without quality scores. Using immunoSEQ multiplex PCR, the repertoire was profiled, and TCRdb retains in-frame clones only, with some absent. D and trimming come from the DNA, and the V and J calls and clone size come from that table. The table includes millions of clones, about 94% detected once. Germline V lookup: CDR1 WNHNN, CDR2 SYGVQD (reference sequence). Trimming removed 4 bases at V and 7 bases at J, with 11 bases between. The CDR3 runs to 14 residues. The naive CD8 subset, CD45RO-negative cells positively selected for CCR7, excluded terminally differentiated effector memory CD45RA+ cells.

The J gene is TRBJ1-6, the V gene TRBV10-1; weak D call: TRBD1 (5 bases). The receptor comes from a man in his late teens or twenties in good health. The sample comprised naive CD8+ T cells sorted from blood. The CDR3 DNA sequence: TGCGCCAGCAGTGCCGGCAGGGAAAATTCACCCCTCCACTTT. It is translated as CASSAGRENSPLHF.